This T cell receptor beta chain originates from a study of T cell responses to AZD1222 COVID-19 vaccine. Profiled with immunoSEQ multiplex PCR; TCRdb holds only in-frame clones, not every one. The repertoire holds about 120,000 clones, with more than 75% as singletons. To note about this clone: Its antigen is unidentified.

The CDR3 length is 13 residues. The V segment lost 2 bases and the J segment 8 bases; nucleotides outside the gene matches: 4. The V gene's germline CDR1 is MNHEY and CDR2 SVGAGI. General study findings and limits: No day 14 peak samples; only post-peak repertoires were characterized. Dominant at 160-218 and 743-854, vaccine-associated CD4 TCRs also spanned spike. Following two doses of AZD1222, Spike-specific TCR breadth and depth rose. At study baseline, merely a handful of AZD1222 recipients were seropositive.

The sequencing used peripheral blood, collected on day 0 of AZD1222 vaccination. The gene calls are TRBV6-5 and TRBJ1-1, with 8 nucleotides matching TRBD1. The receptor was isolated from an adult in good health. The CDR3 sequence is CASSYLGQGEAFF. The CDR3 DNA reads as TGTGCCAGCAGTTACCTTGGACAGGGAGAAGCTTTCTTT.